This T cell receptor (beta chain) was found in a study of shared clonotypes between healthy human individuals. For this clone: Its antigen is unidentified.

The CDR3 runs 17 residues. After removal of 4 bases from V and 1 base from J, the junction contained 9 bases not matched to a gene. Germline V gene sequence: CDR1 SGHNT, CDR2 YYREEE (reference sequence). Whole-study results and caveats: Estimated richness was generally greater in naive than memory subsets. Only a few donors were included, so the genetic and exposure-history diversity represented was limited. Roughly 5% of naive CD4 clonotypes were shared across several donors.

The method was immunoSEQ multiplex PCR; TCRdb's version includes in-frame clones alone and lacks a portion of them. The repertoire holds around 690,000 clones, with less than 95% as singletons. The chain carries TRBV5-4 and TRBJ2-3, with TRBD2 matching over 10 bases. The TCR was taken from a man aged 18 to 29 in good health. Some clones in this sample may be carry-over from other donors' samples. Specimen: memory CD8+ T cells from PBMCs. Subset in this sample: CD45RO+ cells pooled with CCR7-negative TemRA cells. This CDR3 reads CASSLMTSGWGTDTQYF. The DNA for the CDR3 is TGTGCCAGCAGCCTAATGACTAGCGGGTGGGGCACAGATACGCAGTATTTT.